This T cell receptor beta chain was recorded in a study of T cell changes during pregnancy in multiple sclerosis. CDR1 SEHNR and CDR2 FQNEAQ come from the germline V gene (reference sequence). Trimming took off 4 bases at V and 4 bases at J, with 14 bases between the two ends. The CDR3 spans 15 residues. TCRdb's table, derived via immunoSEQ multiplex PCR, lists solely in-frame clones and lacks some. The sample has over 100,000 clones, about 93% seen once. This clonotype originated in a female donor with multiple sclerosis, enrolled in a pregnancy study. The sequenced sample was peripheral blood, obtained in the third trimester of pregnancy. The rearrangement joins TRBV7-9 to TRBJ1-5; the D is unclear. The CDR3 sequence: CASSSMVPSNQPQHF. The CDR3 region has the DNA TGTGCCAGCAGCTCTATGGTCCCGTCGAATCAGCCCCAGCATTTT.